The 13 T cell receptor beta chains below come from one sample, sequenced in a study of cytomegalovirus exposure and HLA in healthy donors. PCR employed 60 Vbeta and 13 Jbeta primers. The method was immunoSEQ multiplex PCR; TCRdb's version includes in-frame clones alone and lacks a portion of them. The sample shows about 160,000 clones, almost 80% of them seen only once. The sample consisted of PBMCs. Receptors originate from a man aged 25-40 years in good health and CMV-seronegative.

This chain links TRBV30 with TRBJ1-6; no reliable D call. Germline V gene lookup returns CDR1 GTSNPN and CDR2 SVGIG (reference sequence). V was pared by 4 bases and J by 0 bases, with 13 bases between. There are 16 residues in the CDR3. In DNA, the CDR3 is TGTGCCTGGACCAGACGAGGGAGCTCCTATAATTCACCCCTCCACTTT. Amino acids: CAWTRRGSSYNSPLHF. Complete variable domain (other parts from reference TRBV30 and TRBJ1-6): SQTIHQWPATLVQPVGSPLSLECTVEGTSNPNLYWYRQAAGRGLQLLFYSVGIGQISSEVPQNLSASRPQDRQFILSSKKLLLSDSGFYLCAWTRRGSSYNSPLHFGNGTRLTVT.

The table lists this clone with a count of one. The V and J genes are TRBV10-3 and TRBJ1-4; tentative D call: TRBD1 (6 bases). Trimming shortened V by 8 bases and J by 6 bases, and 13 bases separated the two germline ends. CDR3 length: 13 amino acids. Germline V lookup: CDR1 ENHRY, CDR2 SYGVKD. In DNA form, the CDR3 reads TGTGCCATCGGGGGCGCAAAGGATGAAAAACTGTTTTTT. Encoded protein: CAIGGAKDEKLFF.

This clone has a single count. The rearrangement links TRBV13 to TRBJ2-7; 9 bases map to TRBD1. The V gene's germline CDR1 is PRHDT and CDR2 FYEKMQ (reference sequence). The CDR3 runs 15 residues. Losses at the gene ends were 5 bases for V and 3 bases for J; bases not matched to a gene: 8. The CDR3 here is CASSPRTGAHYEQYF. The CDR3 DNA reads TGTGCCAGCAGCCCACGGACAGGGGCGCACTACGAGCAGTACTTC.

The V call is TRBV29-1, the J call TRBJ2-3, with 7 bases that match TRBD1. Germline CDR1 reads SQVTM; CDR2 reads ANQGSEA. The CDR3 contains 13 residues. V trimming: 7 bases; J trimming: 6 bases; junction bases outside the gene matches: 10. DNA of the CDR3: TGCAGCGCCGAGACAGGGTTGGACGATACGCAGTATTTT. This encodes CSAETGLDDTQYF.

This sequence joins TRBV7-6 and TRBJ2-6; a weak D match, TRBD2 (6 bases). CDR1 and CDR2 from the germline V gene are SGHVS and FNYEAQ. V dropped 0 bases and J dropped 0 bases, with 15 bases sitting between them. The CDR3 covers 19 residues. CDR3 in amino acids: CASSLAGGSRGSGANVLTF. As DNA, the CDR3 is TGTGCCAGCAGCTTAGCGGGGGGTTCTCGAGGCTCTGGGGCCAACGTCCTGACTTTC.

CDR3 amino acids: CASSVNSGGAPGELFF. CDR3 nucleotides: TGTGCCAGCAGCGTAAATAGCGGGGGGGCTCCCGGGGAGCTGTTTTTT. This chain connects TRBV5-4 to TRBJ2-2, with 11 bases lining up with TRBD2. The V and J ends lost 4 bases and 6 bases, in that order; junction bases with no gene match: 8. Germline CDR1 and CDR2: SGHNT and YYREEE (reference sequence). This CDR3 is 16 amino acids long.

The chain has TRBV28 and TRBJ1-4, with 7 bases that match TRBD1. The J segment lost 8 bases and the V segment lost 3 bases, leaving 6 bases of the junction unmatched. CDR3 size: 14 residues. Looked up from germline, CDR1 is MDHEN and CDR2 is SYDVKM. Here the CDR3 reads CASSFDRVGEKLFF. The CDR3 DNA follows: TGTGCCAGCAGTTTCGACAGGGTAGGGGAAAAACTGTTTTTT.

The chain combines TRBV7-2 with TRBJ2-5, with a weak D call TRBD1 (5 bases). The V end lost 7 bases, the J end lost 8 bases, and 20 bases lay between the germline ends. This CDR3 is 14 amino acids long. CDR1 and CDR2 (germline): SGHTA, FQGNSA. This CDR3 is CASTPMWGFNTQYF. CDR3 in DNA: TGTGCCAGCACCCCTATGTGGGGCTTCAACACCCAGTACTTC.

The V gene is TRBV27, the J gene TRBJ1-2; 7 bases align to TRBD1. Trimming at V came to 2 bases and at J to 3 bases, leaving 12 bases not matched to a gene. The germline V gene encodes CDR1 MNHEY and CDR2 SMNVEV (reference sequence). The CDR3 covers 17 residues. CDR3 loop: CASSLLTPTGRHYGYTF. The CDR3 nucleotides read TGTGCCAGCAGTTTACTAACCCCGACAGGGAGGCACTATGGCTACACCTTC.

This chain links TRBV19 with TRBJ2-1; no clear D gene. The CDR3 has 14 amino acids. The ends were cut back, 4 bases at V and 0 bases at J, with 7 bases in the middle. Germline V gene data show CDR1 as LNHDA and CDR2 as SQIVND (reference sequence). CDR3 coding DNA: TGTGCCAGTAGTAGCAGGTCCTCCTACAATGAGCAGTTCTTC. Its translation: CASSSRSSYNEQFF.

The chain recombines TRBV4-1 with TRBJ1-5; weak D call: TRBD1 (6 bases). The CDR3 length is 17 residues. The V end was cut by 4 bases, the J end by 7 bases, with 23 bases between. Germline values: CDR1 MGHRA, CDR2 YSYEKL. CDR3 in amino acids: CASSPGENVRGGQPQHF. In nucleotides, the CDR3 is TGCGCCAGCAGCCCAGGCGAGAACGTCAGGGGCGGACAGCCCCAGCATTTT.

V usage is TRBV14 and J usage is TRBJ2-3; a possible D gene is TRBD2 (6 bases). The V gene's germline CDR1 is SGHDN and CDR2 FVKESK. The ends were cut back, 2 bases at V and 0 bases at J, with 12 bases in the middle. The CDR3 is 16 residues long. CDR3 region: CASSQPLAQSTDTQYF. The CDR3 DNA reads TGTGCCAGCAGCCAACCCCTAGCGCAGAGCACAGATACGCAGTATTTT.

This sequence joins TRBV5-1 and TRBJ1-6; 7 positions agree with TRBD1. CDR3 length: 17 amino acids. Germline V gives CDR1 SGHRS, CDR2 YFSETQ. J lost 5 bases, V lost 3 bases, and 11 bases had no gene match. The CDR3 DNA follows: TGCGCCAGCAGCTCAGGGGGTGGGCTCAGGGATAATTCACCCCTCCACTTT. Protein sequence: CASSSGGGLRDNSPLHF.